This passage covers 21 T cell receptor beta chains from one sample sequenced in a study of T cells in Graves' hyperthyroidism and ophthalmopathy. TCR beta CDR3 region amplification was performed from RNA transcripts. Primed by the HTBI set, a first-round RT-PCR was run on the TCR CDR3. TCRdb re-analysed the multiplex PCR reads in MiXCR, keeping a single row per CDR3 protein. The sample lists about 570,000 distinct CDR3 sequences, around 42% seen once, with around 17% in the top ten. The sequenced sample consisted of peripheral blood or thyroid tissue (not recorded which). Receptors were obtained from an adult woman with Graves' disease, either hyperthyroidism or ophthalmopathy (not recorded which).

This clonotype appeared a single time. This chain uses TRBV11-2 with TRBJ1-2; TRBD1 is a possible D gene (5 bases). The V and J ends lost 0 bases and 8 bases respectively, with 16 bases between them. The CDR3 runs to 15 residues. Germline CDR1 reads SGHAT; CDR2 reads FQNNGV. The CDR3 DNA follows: TGTGCCAGCAGCTTAGAGGCCAGGGCGCATGGAGGCTACACCTTC. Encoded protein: CASSLEARAHGGYTF.

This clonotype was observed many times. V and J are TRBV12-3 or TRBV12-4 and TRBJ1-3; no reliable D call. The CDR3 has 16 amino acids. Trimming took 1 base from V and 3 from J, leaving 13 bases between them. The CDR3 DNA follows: TGTGCCAGCAGTTTAGGTCCGGGCGCATTTGGAAACACCATATATTTT. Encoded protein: CASSLGPGAFGNTIYF.

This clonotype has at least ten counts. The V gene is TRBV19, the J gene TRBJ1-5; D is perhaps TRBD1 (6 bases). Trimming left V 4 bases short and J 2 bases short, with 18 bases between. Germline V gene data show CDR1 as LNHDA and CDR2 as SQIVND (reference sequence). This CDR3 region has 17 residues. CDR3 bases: TGTGCCAGTAGTACCGACCTCTACAGGGATGGCAATCAGCCCCAGCATTTT. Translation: CASSTDLYRDGNQPQHF.

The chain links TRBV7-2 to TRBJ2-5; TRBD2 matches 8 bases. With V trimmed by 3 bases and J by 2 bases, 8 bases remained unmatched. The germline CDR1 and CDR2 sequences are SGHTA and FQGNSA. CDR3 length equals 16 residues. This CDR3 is CASSLALSGGQETQYF. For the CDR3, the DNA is TGTGCCAGCAGCTTGGCCTTGTCGGGAGGGCAAGAGACCCAGTACTTC.

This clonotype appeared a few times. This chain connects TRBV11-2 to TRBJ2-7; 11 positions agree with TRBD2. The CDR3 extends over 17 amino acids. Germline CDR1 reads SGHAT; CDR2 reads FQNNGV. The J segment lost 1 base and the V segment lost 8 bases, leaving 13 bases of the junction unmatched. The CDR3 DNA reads TGTGCCAGCTCACTGCGGAGAATAGCGGGAGGGTCCTACGAGCAGTACTTC. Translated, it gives CASSLRRIAGGSYEQYF. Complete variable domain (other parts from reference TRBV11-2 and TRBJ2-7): EAGVAQSPRYKIIEKRQSVAFWCNPISGHATLYWYQQILGQGPKLLIQFQNNGVVDDSQLPKDRFSAERLKGVDSTLKIQPAKLEDSAVYLCASSLRRIAGGSYEQYFGPGTRLTVT.

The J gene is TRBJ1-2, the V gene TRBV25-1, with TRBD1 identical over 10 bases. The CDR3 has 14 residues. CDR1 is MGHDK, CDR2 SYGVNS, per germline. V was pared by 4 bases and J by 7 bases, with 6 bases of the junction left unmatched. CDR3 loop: CASSGQGAYSGYTF. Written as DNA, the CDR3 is TGTGCCAGCAGTGGACAGGGGGCCTATAGTGGCTACACCTTC.

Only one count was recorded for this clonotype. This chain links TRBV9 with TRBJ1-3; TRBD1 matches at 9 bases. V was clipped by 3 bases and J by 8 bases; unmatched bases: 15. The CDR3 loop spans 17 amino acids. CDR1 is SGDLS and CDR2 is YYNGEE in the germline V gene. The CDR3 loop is CASSGPLSGQGEDTIYF. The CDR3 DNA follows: TGTGCCAGCAGCGGCCCCCTCTCGGGACAGGGCGAGGACACCATATATTTT.

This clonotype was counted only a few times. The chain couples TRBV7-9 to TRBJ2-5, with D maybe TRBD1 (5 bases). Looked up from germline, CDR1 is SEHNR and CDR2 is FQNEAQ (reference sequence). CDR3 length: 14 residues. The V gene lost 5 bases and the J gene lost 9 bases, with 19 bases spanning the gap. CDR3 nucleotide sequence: TGTGCCAGCAGCGACCCTCGCAGGGCAATGGCCCAGTACTTC. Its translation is CASSDPRRAMAQYF.

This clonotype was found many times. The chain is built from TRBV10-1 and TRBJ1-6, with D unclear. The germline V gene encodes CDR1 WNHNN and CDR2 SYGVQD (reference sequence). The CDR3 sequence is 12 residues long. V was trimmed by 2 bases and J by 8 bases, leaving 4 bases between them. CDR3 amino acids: CASSEADSPLHF. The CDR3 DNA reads TGCGCCAGCAGTGAGGCGGATTCACCCCTCCACTTT.

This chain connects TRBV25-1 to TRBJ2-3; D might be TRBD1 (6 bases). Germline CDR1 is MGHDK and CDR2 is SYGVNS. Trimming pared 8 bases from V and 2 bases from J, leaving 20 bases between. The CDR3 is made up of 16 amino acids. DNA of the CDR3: TGTGCCAGCGGCCAGTTTGACAGGAGTTTCACAGATACGCAGTATTTT. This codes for CASGQFDRSFTDTQYF.

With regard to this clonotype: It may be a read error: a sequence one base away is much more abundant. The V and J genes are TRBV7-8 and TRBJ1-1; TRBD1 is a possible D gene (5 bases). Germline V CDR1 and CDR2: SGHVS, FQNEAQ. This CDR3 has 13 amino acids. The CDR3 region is CARSSGDHTEAFF. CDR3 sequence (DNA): TGTGCCAGGAGCTCCGGGGACCACACTGAAGCTTTCTTT.

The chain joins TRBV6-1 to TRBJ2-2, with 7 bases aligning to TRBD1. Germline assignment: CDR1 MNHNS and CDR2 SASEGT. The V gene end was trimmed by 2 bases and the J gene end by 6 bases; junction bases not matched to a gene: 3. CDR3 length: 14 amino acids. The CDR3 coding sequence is TGTGCCAGCAGTGAAACAGGGGAAGCCGGGGAGCTGTTTTTT. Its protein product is CASSETGEAGELFF.

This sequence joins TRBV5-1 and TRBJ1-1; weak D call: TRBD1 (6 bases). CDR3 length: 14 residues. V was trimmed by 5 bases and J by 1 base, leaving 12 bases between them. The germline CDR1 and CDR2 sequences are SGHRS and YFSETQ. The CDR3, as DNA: TGCGCCAGCAGAAGGAGACAGGAGAACACTGAAGCTTTCTTT. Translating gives CASRRRQENTEAFF.

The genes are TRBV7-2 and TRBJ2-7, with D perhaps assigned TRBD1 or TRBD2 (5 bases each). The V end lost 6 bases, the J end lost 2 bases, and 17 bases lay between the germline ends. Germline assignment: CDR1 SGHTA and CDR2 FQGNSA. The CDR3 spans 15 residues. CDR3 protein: CASSETARGAYEQYF. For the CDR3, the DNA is TGTGCCAGCAGTGAAACTGCTCGGGGCGCCTACGAGCAGTACTTC.

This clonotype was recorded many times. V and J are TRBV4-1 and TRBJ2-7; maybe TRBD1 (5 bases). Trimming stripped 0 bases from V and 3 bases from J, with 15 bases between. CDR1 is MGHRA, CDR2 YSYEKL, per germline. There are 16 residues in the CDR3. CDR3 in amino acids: CASSQEWGELSYEQYF. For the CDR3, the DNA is TGCGCCAGCAGCCAAGAATGGGGCGAGCTCAGCTACGAGCAGTACTTC.

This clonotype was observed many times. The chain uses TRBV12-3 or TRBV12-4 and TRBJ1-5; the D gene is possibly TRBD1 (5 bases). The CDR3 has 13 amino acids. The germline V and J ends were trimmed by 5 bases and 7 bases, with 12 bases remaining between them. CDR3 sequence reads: CASSRGEGQPQHF. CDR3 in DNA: TGTGCCAGCAGTCGGGGCGAGGGGCAGCCCCAGCATTTT.

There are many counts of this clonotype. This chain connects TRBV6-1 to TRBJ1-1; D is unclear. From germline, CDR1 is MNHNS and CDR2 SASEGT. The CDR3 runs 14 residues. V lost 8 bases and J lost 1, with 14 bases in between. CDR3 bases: TGTGCCAGCTCTTTGGACTGGAAGAACACTGAAGCTTTCTTT. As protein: CASSLDWKNTEAFF.

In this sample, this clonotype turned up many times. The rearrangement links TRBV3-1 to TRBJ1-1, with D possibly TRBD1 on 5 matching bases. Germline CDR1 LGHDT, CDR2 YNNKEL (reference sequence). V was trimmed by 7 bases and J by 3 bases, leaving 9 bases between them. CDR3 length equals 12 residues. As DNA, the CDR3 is TGTGCCAGCAAGGACACTCACACTGAAGCTTTCTTT. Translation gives CASKDTHTEAFF.

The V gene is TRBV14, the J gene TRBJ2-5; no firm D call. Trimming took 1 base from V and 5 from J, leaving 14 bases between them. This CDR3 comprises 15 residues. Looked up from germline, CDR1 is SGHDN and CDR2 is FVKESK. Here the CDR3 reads CASSQVLTSGETQYF. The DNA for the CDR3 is TGTGCCAGCAGCCAAGTGCTCACCTCTGGGGAGACCCAGTACTTC. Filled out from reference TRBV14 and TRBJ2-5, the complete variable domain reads EAGVTQFPSHSVIEKGQTVTLRCDPISGHDNLYWYRRVMGKEIKFLLHFVKESKQDESGMPNNRFLAERTGGTYSTLKVQPAELEDSGVYFCASSQVLTSGETQYFGPGTRLLVL.

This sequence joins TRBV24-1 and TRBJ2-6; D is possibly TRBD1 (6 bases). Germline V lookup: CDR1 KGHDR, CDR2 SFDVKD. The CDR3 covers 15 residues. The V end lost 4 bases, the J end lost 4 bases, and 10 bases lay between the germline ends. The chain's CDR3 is CATSDPGQGANVLTF. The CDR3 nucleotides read TGTGCCACCAGTGACCCCGGACAGGGGGCCAACGTCCTGACTTTC.

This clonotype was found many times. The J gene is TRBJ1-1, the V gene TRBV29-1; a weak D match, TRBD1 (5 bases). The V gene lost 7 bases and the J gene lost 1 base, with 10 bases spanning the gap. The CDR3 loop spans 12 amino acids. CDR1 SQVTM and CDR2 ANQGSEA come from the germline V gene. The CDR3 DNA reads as TGCAGCGCCGAGGGACGGAACACTGAAGCTTTCTTT. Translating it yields CSAEGRNTEAFF.